Included here is one T cell receptor (beta chain) sequence, with context. The clone's antigen remains unknown. It has no much larger one-base neighbor in the sample; base qualities were not kept. Inclusion was restricted to participants for whom at least one PBMC sample before ART initiation and at least two post-ART samples were available. Treatment was received in the United States of America by all participants with HIV. Cryopreserved samples of about 0.9-11 million PBMC were thawed and washed before DNA extraction. At the time of the earliest PBMC sample, participants with HIV were aged between about 20 and 55 years. Per participant, PBMC samples came from 1-4 timepoints prior to ART initiation and 2-8 timepoints following ART initiation, for a median of 7 samples. Serial HIV viral load, CD4+ T-cell count, ART history and demographic data were obtained for every participant. Using a Qiagen kit on a QIAcube, genomic DNA was extracted from unsorted PBMC, with samples processed in batches of 12.

The CDR3, from cysteine to phenylalanine, totals 18 residues. Only CDR3 DNA remains: 54 bases, in frame from the first base. V loses 4 bases at its end and J loses 5 bases; junction bases beyond the gene matches: 17. Via the germline V gene, CDR1 is MDHEN and CDR2 SYDVKM. The immunoSEQ hsTCRB v3.0 assay was used at survey level resolution for TRB variable region sequencing. The targeted TRB sequencing depth was roughly 40,000-55,000 T-cell genomes per sample. Pooled TRB libraries were sequenced on an Illumina MiSeq with a v3 150-cycle kit. The authors processed their data as follows. Repertoire analysis ran in R within a reproducible Nextflow workflow covering QC, data transformation and analysis. LymphoSeq2, an R package for AIRR-Seq data exploration, was used to implement custom analyses. After excluding a few samples that yielded fewer than 5000 total TRB sequences, 150 to 200 HIV repertoires remained for analysis. Among the approximately 180 HIV repertoires that were kept, some 61 were collected before ART initiation and over 120 were collected after ART initiation. Each repertoire was downsampled to 5000 TRB nucleotide sequences, and summary statistics were averaged across 100 downsampling iterations. The analysis kept only TRB sequences whose CDR3 regions were at least seven amino acids long. Diversity was assessed using a clonality score derived from Shannon entropy and using the Gini coefficient. In the repertoire networks, any two of the top 5000 CDR3 amino acid sequences were linked whenever the two sequences differed by an edit distance of one. Antigen specificity groups and MHC restriction were predicted for TRB CDR3 amino acid sequences with GLIPH2. To flag known associations with CMV, EBV, HIV or tissue antigens, CDR3 amino acid sequences were compared against VDJdb and McPAS-TCR. Pre-ART, post-ART and control groups were compared with Wilcoxon signed-rank tests and Holm-Bonferroni correction. TCRdb provides this immuneACCESS table in a form limited to in-frame rearrangements. Some clones are lacking; in checked studies, under half of them reflect an unresolved V gene, and why the rest are absent is not known. That table furnishes V, J and clone size, whereas the DNA furnished D and trimming. Across this sample there are 15,000 to 20,000 clones, with over 75% seen only once. Approximately 10% of the sample is held by the ten biggest clonotypes.

This sample stems from a study of long-term antiretroviral therapy in people with HIV (dated by TCRdb to 2022 to 2024). Context from the whole study: Collection of the earliest samples took place about a decade ahead of the 2015 WHO recommendation for immediate ART, at a time when ART was typically delayed until CD4 counts fell. A retrospective serial study tested whether changes in peripheral blood TRB repertoire composition and diversity were associated with ART initiation and durable HIV suppression. From 25 to 30 adults with confirmed HIV infection, the cohort provided approximately 210 cryopreserved PBMC samples, gathered serially across a mean of about six years (range 1-12). Among the 30 or so participants with HIV, eleven to twelve were female. No cross-contamination during QIAcube processing was seen in test extractions of a monoclonal T-cell line run alongside 33 polyclonal samples. Overall results and qualifications from the work: No data were available on ART adherence, viral resistance or therapy changes, limiting inferences about post-ART repertoire changes. The repertoire was dominated across all time points by expanded TRB clones identified before ART initiation, although this dominance was seen to fluctuate and to decrease in many PLHIV after ART. Since PBMC availability was limited, sequencing covered only the TCR beta chain, with no alpha chain pairing. Compared with controls, HIV repertoires had narrower CDR3 length ranges, and the network structure pointed to an antigen-experienced repertoire that shifted only slightly toward naive after ART. Starting ART was linked to a significant rise in TRB diversity, yet even after long-term ART the diversity remained significantly lower than in transplant donor controls. The samples span the years 2004 to 2017, and the ART regimens used at that time may not be as effective as current regimens. Because pre-ART samples had limited cell numbers, profiling was done on unsorted PBMC rather than on sorted CD4+ and CD8+ T cells.

Specimen: unsorted PBMCs, collected 0.3 years after starting antiretroviral therapy. The sequence was collected from a man in his 60s with HIV. The sequence is built from TRBV28 and TRBJ2-5, with 9 bases matching TRBD2. Here the CDR3 is given as CASSSPKEGSGGEETQYF. The nucleotide sequence reads TGTGCCAGCAGTTCCCCGAAGGAAGGTAGCGGGGGTGAGGAGACCCAGTACTTC.